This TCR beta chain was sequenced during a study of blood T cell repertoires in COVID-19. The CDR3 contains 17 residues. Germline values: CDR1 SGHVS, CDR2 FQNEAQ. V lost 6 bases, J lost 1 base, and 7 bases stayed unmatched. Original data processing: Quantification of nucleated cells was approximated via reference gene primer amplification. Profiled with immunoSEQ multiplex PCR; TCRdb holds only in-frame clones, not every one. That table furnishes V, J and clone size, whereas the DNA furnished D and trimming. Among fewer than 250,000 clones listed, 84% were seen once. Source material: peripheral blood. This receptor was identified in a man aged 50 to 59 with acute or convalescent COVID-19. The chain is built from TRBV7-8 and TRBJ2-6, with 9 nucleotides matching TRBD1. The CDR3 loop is CASRPDRGGSGANVLTF. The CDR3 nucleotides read TGTGCCAGCAGACCGGACAGGGGAGGGTCTGGGGCCAACGTCCTGACTTTC.